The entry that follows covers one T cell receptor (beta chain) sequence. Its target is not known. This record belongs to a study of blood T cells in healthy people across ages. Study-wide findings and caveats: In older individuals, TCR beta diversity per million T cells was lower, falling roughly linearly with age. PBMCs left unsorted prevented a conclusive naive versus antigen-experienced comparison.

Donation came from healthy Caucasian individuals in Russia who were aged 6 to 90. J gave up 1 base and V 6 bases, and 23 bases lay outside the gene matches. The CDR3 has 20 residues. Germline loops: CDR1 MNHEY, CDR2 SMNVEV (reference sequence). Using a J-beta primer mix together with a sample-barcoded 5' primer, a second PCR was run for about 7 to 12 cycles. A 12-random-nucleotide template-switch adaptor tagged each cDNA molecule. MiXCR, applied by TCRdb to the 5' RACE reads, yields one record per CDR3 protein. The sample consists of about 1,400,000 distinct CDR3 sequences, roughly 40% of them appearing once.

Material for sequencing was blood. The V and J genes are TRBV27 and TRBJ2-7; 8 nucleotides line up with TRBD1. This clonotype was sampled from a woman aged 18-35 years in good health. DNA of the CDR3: TGTGCCAGCAGCTTAAACCCAAAACGAATCCAGGGGGCTAAGTCCTACGAGCAGTACTTC. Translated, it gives CASSLNPKRIQGAKSYEQYF.